The clone carrying this T cell receptor beta chain has a count of ten or more. The antigen is undetermined. This record belongs to a study of OX40 agonist ivuxolimab in advanced cancers. Across the study: Hepatocellular carcinoma, melanoma, renal cell or head and neck cancer was diagnosed in the dose-escalation patients. From about 23 to 85 years was the age range, with a mean of approximately 58 years, and about 83% were male. Study outcomes and limitations: There was clonal expansion of CD4+ and CD8+ blood T cells by week 6 at 0.1 to 3.0 mg/kg.

The repertoire was sequenced with immunoSEQ multiplex PCR; TCRdb's copy has only in-frame clones and lacks some. Of 60,000 to 75,000 clones listed, over 80% are singletons. V gave up 0 bases and J gave up 8 bases, with 7 bases separating them. This CDR3 comprises 13 residues. Germline V gene sequence: CDR1 LNHNV, CDR2 YYDKDF (reference sequence). The starting material was CD4+ or CD8+ T cells sorted from blood, obtained in a trial of the OX40 agonist ivuxolimab. The rearrangement uses TRBV15 and TRBJ1-4, with D unclear. The TCR was taken from an adult with an advanced solid tumor such as melanoma, head and neck, liver or kidney cancer. The CDR3 region is CATSRDRIEKLFF. DNA for the CDR3: TGTGCCACCAGCAGAGATCGAATAGAAAAACTGTTTTTT.